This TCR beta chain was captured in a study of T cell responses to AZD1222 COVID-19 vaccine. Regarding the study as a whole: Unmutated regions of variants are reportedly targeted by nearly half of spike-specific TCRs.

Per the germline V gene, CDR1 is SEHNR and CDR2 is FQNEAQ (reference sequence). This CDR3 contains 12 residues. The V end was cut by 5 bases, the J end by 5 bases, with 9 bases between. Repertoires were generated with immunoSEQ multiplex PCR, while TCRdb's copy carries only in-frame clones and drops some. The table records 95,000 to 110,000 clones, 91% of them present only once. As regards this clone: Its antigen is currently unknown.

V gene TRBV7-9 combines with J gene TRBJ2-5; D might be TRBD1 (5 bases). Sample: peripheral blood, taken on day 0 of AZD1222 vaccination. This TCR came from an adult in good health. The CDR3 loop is CASSPAGETQYF. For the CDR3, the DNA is TGTGCCAGCAGCCCCGCAGGGGAGACCCAGTACTTC.